These T cell receptor beta chains were read from a single sample in a study of patients and donors after allogeneic stem cell transplantation. TCRdb re-called the RT-PCR reads through MiXCR, storing one row per CDR3 protein. In the table there are roughly 880,000 distinct CDR3 sequences, more than 15% of which are singletons. The sequencing sample was made of blood, either unsorted or a sorted T cell fraction (not recorded which). These receptors were obtained from a human donor who was either an allogeneic HSCT recipient or a stem cell or donor lymphocyte infusion donor (not recorded which). It is not recorded whose cells these are; they may come from a transplant donor. CDR3s include the opening cysteine and the closing phenylalanine or tryptophan.

v_call	cdr3_aa
TRBV28	CASRLLAGGPEQYF
TRBV3-1	CASSTRTGRGGYTF
TRBV28	CASRGQSNEQYF
TRBV4-2	CASSQATSVGGELFF
TRBV30	CAERTGGAYGYTF
TRBV7-9	CASSSGTNTEAFF
TRBV12-3/TRBV12-4	CASSIRGGYTF
TRBV29-1	CSVEEALDYGYTF
TRBV4-1	CASSHTYAELFF
TRBV27	CASSLGGRAGILFF
TRBV12-3/TRBV12-4	CASRPAWDNYGYTF
TRBV20-1	CSAFVREIGELFF
TRBV20-1	CSARSRTWETQYF
TRBV5-1	CASSFRAGTLNTEAFF
TRBV5-6	CASSPLGPNEQFF
TRBV11-2	CASSRGGAPETQYF
TRBV10-3	CAISDSSGRGADTQYF
TRBV12-3/TRBV12-4	CASSFVGYNEQFF
TRBV4-1	CASSHAAADRGNEKLFF
TRBV20-1	CSARDNRNYGYTF
TRBV14	CASSPERGFSDEQYF
TRBV2	CASCVSNQPQHF
TRBV20-1	CSAKNSGGRAHEQFF
TRBV12-3/TRBV12-4	CASSLLARHTQYF
TRBV9	CASSVEDNPTYEQYF
TRBV7-9	CASSLHGLQGGTKAFF
TRBV12-3/TRBV12-4	CASSSERGGYEQYF